The next 16 T cell receptor beta chains were all read from a single sample in a study of post-analysis software for immune sequencing data. Findings and limits, study-wide: When patients were compared with controls, a handful of TRBV segments were more frequent, TRBV5-6, TRBV5-1 and TRBV20-1 among them.

Libraries were made from TCR beta cDNA, and they carried unique molecular identifiers. A single record per CDR3 protein comes from TCRdb applying MiXCR to the PCR reads. Among some 190,000 distinct CDR3 sequences, over 25% were seen once, and the ten largest hold nearly 3.5%. Their recognized antigens are unknown. The material sequenced was blood. Every receptor here comes from a girl aged 2 to 17 with multiple sclerosis.

This clonotype is a singleton in its sample. This chain connects TRBV5-1 to TRBJ2-1; D ambiguous. This CDR3 is built from 15 residues. Germline CDR1 is SGHRS and CDR2 is YFSETQ. Trimming took 3 bases from V and 0 from J, leaving 10 bases between them. CDR3 coding DNA: TGCGCCAGCAGCTCGACCGCAGGCTCCTACAATGAGCAGTTCTTC. Translating gives CASSSTAGSYNEQFF.

This clonotype showed up just a few times. V and J are TRBV29-1 and TRBJ2-2, with D uncertain. This CDR3 has 13 amino acids. Trimming removed 1 base from V and 6 bases from J, with 9 bases in between. Germline V gene lookup returns CDR1 SQVTM and CDR2 ANQGSEA. Here the CDR3 reads CSVEVDSPGELFF. The CDR3, as DNA: TGCAGCGTTGAAGTCGACTCCCCCGGGGAGCTGTTTTTT.

V usage is TRBV18 and J usage is TRBJ1-6; D is perhaps TRBD1 (6 bases). The V gene lost 2 bases and the J gene lost 8 bases, with 16 bases spanning the gap. The CDR3 covers 16 residues. Germline lookup yields CDR1 KGHSH and CDR2 LQKENI. The CDR3 region is CASSPKGGGRYSPLHF. The CDR3 DNA reads as TGTGCCAGCTCACCAAAAGGCGGGGGCCGGTATTCACCCCTCCACTTT.

The V call is TRBV19, the J call TRBJ1-1; D gene ambiguous. V lost 5 bases to trimming and J lost 5 bases, with 15 bases between them. There are 14 residues in the CDR3. Per germline, CDR1 LNHDA and CDR2 SQIVND (reference sequence). CDR3 in amino acids: CASSPPRPRTEAFF. CDR3 in DNA: TGTGCCAGTAGTCCCCCACGACCTCGGACTGAAGCTTTCTTT.

A word on this clonotype: An end of the junction does not agree with germline; a read error may underlie this. The rearrangement joins TRBV18 to TRBJ2-3; D not resolved. CDR3 length: 11 residues. From germline, CDR1 is KGHSH and CDR2 LQKENI. CDR3 residues: CASSPSDAQYF. Written as DNA, the CDR3 is TGTGCCAGCTCACCATCAGATGCGCAGTATTTT.

This clonotype occurred many times. This chain joins TRBV11-2 and TRBJ2-1; 11 bases fit TRBD2. With 4 bases clipped from V and 4 bases from J, the junction kept 3 bases outside the gene matches. The V gene's germline CDR1 is SGHAT and CDR2 FQNNGV. The CDR3 is 15 amino acids. CDR3 loop: CASSSLAGGYNEQFF. The DNA for the CDR3 is TGTGCCAGCAGCTCTCTAGCGGGAGGTTACAATGAGCAGTTCTTC.

V and J are TRBV20-1 and TRBJ2-3; 12 bases agree with TRBD2. Germline V gene data show CDR1 as DFQATT and CDR2 as SNEGSKA (reference sequence). The CDR3 is 16 amino acids. After removal of 0 bases from V and 3 bases from J, the junction contained 4 bases not matched to a gene. This CDR3 is CSARDLTSGRTDTQYF. CDR3 in DNA: TGCAGTGCTAGAGATTTAACTAGCGGGAGGACAGATACGCAGTATTTT.

In regard to this clonotype: A much larger clone lies one base from this, so it may be a read error. The genes are TRBV28 and TRBJ1-2; D is possibly TRBD1 (5 bases). Germline V CDR1 and CDR2: MDHEN, SYDVKM. This CDR3 is 14 amino acids long. The CDR3 DNA reads as TGTGTCAGCAGCGAGGAGGGGTGGGACTATGGCTACACCTTC. This codes for CVSSEEGWDYGYTF.

This clonotype was seen a handful of times. This rearrangement joins TRBV7-9 to TRBJ1-6; D call uncertain. The CDR3 totals 13 residues. V was clipped by 5 bases and J by 11 bases, with 13 bases between them. Germline CDR1 SEHNR, CDR2 FQNEAQ (reference sequence). The CDR3 spells CASSVDLFAPLHF. The CDR3 DNA follows: TGTGCCAGCAGCGTCGACCTTTTCGCACCCCTCCACTTT.

Many counts were recorded for this clonotype. DNA for the CDR3: TGTGCCACCAGCATCACTCGGACTAGCGGGAGCTACGAGCAGTACTTC. Translating it yields CATSITRTSGSYEQYF. The V gene is TRBV15, the J gene TRBJ2-7; 13 nucleotides line up with TRBD2. The V and J ends lost 4 bases and 3 bases, in that order; junction bases with no gene match: 6. Germline V lookup: CDR1 LNHNV, CDR2 YYDKDF (reference sequence). CDR3 length: 16 residues.

The CDR3 DNA reads TGTGCCAGCAGCTTTCGGGGAGTCTCCCTTAAGGAGCAGTACTTC. It is translated as CASSFRGVSLKEQYF. This chain links TRBV7-9 with TRBJ2-7; tentative D call: TRBD2 (5 bases). CDR1 and CDR2 (germline): SEHNR, FQNEAQ (reference sequence). The germline V and J ends were trimmed by 3 bases and 7 bases, with 19 bases remaining between them. The CDR3 has 15 amino acids.

Ten or more counts support this clonotype. The rearrangement links TRBV5-1 to TRBJ2-1; D gene ambiguous. The germline CDR1 and CDR2 sequences are SGHRS and YFSETQ. This CDR3 region has 14 residues. Trimming took off 0 bases at V and 4 bases at J, with 8 bases between the two ends. CDR3 nucleotides: TGCGCCAGCAGCTTGGACTACCCGTACAATGAGCAGTTCTTC. Its translation is CASSLDYPYNEQFF. The entire variable domain, with the rest obtained from reference TRBV5-1 and TRBJ2-1, is as follows: KAGVTQTPRYLIKTRGQQVTLSCSPISGHRSVSWYQQTPGQGLQFLFEYFSETQRNKGNFPGRFSGRQFSNSRSEMNVSTLELGDSALYLCASSLDYPYNEQFFGPGTRLTVL.

In its sample, this clonotype was seen many times. The V call is TRBV4-1, the J call TRBJ2-3; D uncertain. Germline V CDR1 and CDR2: MGHRA, YSYEKL. The length of the CDR3 is 13 residues. Trimming took 1 base from V and 6 from J, leaving 8 bases between them. This chain's CDR3 is CASSQAPRDTQYF. CDR3 in DNA: TGCGCCAGCAGCCAAGCTCCCAGGGATACGCAGTATTTT.

This clonotype was counted between two and nine times. An end of the junction differs from the germline gene, which may be a read error. The rearrangement links TRBV20-1 to TRBJ2-7; the D is unclear. Germline CDR1 DFQATT, CDR2 SNEGSKA (reference sequence). The CDR3 length is 11 residues. CDR3 DNA: TGCAGTGCTAGAGACAACTACGGGCAGTACTTC. Translating it yields CSARDNYGQYF.

In its sample, this clonotype was seen many times. The chain uses TRBV14 and TRBJ2-1, with D tentatively TRBD1 (5 bases). This CDR3 comprises 15 residues. V was cut by 1 base and J by 2 bases, with 9 bases left in between. Germline loops: CDR1 SGHDN, CDR2 FVKESK. The CDR3 coding sequence is TGTGCCAGCAGCCAAGGTGCCAGGGCCTACAATGAGCAGTTCTTC. It is translated as CASSQGARAYNEQFF.

This clonotype has at least ten counts. J is TRBJ2-1 and V is TRBV12-3 or TRBV12-4; 15 nucleotides match TRBD2. V dropped 5 bases and J dropped 7; count of bases not matched to a gene: 6. The CDR3 covers 16 residues. The CDR3 sequence: CASSIRTSGRGNEQFF. Here the CDR3 DNA reads TGTGCCAGCAGTATACGGACTAGCGGGAGGGGGAATGAGCAGTTCTTC.